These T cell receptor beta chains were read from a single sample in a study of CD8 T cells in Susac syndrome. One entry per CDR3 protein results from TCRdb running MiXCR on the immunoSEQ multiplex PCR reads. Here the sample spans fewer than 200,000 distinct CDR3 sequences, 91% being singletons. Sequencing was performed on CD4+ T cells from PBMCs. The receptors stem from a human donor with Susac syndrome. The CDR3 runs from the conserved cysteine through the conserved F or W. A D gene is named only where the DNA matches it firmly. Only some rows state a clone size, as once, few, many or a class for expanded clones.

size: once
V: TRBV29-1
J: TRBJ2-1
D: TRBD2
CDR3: CSVEERLALYNEQFF
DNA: TGCAGCGTTGAAGAGAGACTAGCGCTCTACAATGAGCAGTTCTTC

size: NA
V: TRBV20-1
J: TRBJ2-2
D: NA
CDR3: CSARNRVFAGELFF
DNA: TGCAGTGCTAGAAACAGGGTGTTCGCCGGGGAGCTGTTTTTT

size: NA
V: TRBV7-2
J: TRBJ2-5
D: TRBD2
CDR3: CASSPGLAGALETQYF
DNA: TGTGCCAGCAGCCCGGGACTAGCGGGAGCGCTAGAGACCCAGTACTTC

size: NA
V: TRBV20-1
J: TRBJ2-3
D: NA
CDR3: CSALSGGGDTQYF
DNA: TGCAGTGCCCTGTCGGGGGGCGGGGATACGCAGTATTTT

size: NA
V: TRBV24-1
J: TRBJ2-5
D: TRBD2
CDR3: CATSGGTSGRRETQYF
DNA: TGTGCCACCAGTGGAGGGACTAGCGGGAGGAGGGAGACCCAGTACTTC

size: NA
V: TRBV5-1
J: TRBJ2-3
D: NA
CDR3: CASSLLGETDTQYF
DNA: TGCGCCAGCAGCTTGTTGGGAGAGACAGATACGCAGTATTTT

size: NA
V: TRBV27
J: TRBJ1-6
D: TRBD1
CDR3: CASRDRGNSPLHF
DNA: TGTGCCAGCCGGGACAGGGGGAATTCACCCCTCCACTTT

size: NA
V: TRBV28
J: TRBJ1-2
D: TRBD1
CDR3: CASSRYRGLGGGYTF
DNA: TGTGCCAGCAGTCGTTACAGGGGGCTAGGGGGTGGCTACACCTTC

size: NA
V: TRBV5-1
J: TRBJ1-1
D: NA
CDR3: CASSQNRETEAFF
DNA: TGCGCCAGCAGCCAGAACAGGGAAACTGAAGCTTTCTTT

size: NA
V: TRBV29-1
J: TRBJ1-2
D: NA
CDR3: CSVVIGQTYGYTF
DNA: TGCAGCGTTGTTATCGGGCAGACCTATGGCTACACCTTC

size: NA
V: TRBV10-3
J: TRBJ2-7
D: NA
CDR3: CAISESTGRNPYEQYF
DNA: TGTGCCATCAGTGAGTCGACCGGCAGGAATCCTTACGAGCAGTACTTC